This T cell receptor beta chain was captured in a study of T-cell memory formation after mild COVID-19. Study at large: There were largely donor-specific TCR clusters.

Whole-study results and caveats: A subset of responding clones appeared in pre-infection memory, suggesting cross-reactive memory joined. In second-wave clones peaking day 37, SARS-CoV-2 specificity remained unconfirmed. Balance between CD4 and CD8 was seen in clones contracting day 15 to 85, and a CD4+ lean was seen in later expanders.

This CDR3 has 14 amino acids. Germline V gene sequence: CDR1 SGHVS, CDR2 FQNEAQ. Trimming at V came to 5 bases and at J to 0 bases, leaving 3 bases not matched to a gene. TCRdb re-derived calls from the 5' RACE reads in MiXCR, one entry per CDR3 protein. The sample holds approximately 490,000 distinct CDR3 sequences; about a fifth are singletons and the top ten take under 15%. Turning to this clonotype: Antigen: not known.

The clonotype originates from an adult woman who had mild COVID-19 (a few samples of this study predate the infection). Cell type and time point are not known. Sequencing used PBMCs or a T cell subset sorted from them (not recorded which). This chain connects TRBV7-8 to TRBJ1-2; 7 nucleotides agree with TRBD1. CDR3 amino acids: CASSAGTANYGYTF. The CDR3 region has the DNA TGTGCCAGCAGCGCCGGGACAGCTAACTATGGCTACACCTTC. Together with reference TRBV7-8 and TRBJ1-2, the CDR3 gives the full variable domain: GAGVSQSPRYKVAKRGQDVALRCDPISGHVSLFWYQQALGQGPEFLTYFQNEAQLDKSGLPSDRFFAERPEGSVSTLKIQRTQQEDSAVYLCASSAGTANYGYTFGSGTRLTVV.